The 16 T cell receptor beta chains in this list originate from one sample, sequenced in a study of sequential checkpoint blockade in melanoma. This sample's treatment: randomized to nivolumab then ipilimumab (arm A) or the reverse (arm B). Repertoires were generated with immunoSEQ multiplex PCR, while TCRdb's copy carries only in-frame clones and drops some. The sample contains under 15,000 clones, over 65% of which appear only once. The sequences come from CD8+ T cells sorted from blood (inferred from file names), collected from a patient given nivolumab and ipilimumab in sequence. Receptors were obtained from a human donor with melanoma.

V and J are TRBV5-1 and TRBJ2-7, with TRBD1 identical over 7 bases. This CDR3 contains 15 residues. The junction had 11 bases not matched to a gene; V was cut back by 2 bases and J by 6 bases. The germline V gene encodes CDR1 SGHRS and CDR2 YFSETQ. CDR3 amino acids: CASSFFGDSLSEQYF. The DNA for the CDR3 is TGCGCCAGCAGCTTCTTCGGGGACAGCCTCTCCGAGCAGTACTTC.

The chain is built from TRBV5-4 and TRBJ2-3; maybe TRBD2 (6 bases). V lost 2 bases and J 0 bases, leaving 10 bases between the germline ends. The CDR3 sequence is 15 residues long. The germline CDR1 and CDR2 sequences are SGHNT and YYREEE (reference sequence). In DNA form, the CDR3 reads TGTGCCAGCAGCTTCCGACTAGACAGCACAGATACGCAGTATTTT. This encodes CASSFRLDSTDTQYF.

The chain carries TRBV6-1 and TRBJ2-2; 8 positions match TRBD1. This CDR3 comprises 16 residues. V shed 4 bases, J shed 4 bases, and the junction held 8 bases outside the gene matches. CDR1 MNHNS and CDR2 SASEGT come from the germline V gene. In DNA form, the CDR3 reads TGTGCCAGCAGTGGGGGGGACAGGTCCCTCACCGGGGAGCTGTTTTTT. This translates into CASSGGDRSLTGELFF.

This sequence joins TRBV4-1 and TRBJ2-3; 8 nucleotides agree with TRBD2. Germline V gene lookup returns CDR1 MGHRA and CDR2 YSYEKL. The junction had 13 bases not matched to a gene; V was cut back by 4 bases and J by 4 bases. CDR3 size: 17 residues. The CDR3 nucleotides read TGCGCCAGCAGCCCCCCTGTGGCGGGGGGCTCCCCAGATACGCAGTATTTT. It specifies CASSPPVAGGSPDTQYF.

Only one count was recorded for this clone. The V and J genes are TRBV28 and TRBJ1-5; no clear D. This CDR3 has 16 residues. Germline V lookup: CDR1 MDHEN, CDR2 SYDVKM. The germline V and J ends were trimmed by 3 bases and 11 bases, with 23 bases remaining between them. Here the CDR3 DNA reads TGTGCCAGCAGTTTCACAGTGGCGGGAGGCACTTTGTCCCAGCATTTT. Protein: CASSFTVAGGTLSQHF.

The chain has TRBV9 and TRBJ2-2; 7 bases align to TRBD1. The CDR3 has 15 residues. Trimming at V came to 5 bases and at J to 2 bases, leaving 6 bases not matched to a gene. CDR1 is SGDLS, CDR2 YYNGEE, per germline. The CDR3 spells CASSAPGGNTGELFF. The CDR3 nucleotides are TGTGCCAGCAGTGCCCCAGGGGGAAACACCGGGGAGCTGTTTTTT.

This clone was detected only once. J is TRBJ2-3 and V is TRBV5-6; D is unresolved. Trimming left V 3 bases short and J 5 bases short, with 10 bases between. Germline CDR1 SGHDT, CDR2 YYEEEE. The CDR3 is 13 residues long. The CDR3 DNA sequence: TGTGCCAGCAGCTCGAACGTCGGAGATACGCAGTATTTT. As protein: CASSSNVGDTQYF.

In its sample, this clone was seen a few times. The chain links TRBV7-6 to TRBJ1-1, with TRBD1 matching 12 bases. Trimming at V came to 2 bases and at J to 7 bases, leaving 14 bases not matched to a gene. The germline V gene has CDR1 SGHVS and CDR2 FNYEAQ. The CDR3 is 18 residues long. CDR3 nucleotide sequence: TGTGCCAGCAGCTTATTACGCGGGACAGGGGGCGAGGGAAGTGAAGCTTTCTTT. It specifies CASSLLRGTGGEGSEAFF.

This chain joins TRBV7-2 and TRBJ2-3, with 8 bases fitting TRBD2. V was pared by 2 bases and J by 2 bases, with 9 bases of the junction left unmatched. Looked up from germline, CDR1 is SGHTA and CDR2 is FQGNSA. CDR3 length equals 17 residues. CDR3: CASSLTLTGGFTDTQYF. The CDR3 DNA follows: TGTGCCAGCAGCTTAACTTTAACGGGGGGGTTCACAGATACGCAGTATTTT. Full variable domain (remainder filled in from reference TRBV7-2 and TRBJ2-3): GAGVSQSPSNKVTEKGKDVELRCDPISGHTALYWYRQSLGQGLEFLIYFQGNSAPDKSGLPSDRFSAERTGGSVSTLTIQRTQQEDSAVYLCASSLTLTGGFTDTQYFGPGTRLTVL.

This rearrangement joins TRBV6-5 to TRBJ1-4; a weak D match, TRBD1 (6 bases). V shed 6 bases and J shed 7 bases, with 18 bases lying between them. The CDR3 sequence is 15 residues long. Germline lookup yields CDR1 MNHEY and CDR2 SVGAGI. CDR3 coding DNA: TGTGCCAGCAGCCCCTACTCCTACAGGGTTGAAAAACTGTTTTTT. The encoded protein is CASSPYSYRVEKLFF.

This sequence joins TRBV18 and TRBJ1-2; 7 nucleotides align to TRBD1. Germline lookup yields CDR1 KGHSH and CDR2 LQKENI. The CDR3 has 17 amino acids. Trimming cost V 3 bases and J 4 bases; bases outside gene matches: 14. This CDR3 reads CASSPSSLDRSRYGYTF. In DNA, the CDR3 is TGTGCCAGCTCACCTTCCTCCTTGGACAGGTCGCGCTATGGCTACACCTTC.

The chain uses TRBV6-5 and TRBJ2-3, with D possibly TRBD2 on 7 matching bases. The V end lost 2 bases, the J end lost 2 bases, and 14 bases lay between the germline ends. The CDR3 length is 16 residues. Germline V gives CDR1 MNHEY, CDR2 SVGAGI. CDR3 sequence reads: CASSYGRGGITDTQYF. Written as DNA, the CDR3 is TGTGCCAGCAGTTACGGGAGGGGGGGGATCACAGATACGCAGTATTTT.

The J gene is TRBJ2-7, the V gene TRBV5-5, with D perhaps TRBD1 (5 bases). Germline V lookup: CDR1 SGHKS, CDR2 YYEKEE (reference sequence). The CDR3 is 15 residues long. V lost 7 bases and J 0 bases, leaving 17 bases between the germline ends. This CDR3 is CASPCAAGRSYEQYF. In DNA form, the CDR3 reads TGTGCCAGCCCCTGTGCCGCAGGGCGCTCCTACGAGCAGTACTTC.

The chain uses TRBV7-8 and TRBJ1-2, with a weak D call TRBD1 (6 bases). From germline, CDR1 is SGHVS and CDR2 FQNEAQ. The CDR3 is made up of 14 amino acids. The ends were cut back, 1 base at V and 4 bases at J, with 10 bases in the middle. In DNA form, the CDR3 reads TGTGCCAGCAGCTTAGTGGACAGCAGCTATGGCTACACCTTC. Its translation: CASSLVDSSYGYTF.

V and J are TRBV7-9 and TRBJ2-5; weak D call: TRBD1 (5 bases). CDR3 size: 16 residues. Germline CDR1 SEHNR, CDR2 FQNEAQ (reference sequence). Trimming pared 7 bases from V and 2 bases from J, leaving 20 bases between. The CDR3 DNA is TGTGCCAGCAAATCCCAGTCCGTTGCAGGGCAAGAGACCCAGTACTTC. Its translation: CASKSQSVAGQETQYF.

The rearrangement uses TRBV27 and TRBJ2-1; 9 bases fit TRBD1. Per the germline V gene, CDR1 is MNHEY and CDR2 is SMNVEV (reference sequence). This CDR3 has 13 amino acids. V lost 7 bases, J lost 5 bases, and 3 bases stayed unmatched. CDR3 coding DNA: TGTGCCAGCAACGGACAGGGGAACAATGAGCAGTTCTTC. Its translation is CASNGQGNNEQFF.